The next 14 T cell receptor beta chains were all read from a single sample in a study of sequential checkpoint blockade in melanoma. Stated treatment: randomized to nivolumab then ipilimumab (arm A) or the reverse (arm B). TCRdb's table, derived via immunoSEQ multiplex PCR, lists solely in-frame clones and lacks some. The data contain 9,500 to 15,000 clones, about 26% of them singletons. Sequenced here: tumor tissue (inferred from file names), sampled from a patient given nivolumab and ipilimumab in sequence. These receptors were collected from a human donor with melanoma.

In its sample, this clone was seen a few times. This chain connects TRBV6-8 to TRBJ1-6; D gene ambiguous. The CDR3 has 17 amino acids. The V gene's germline CDR1 is MNHGY and CDR2 SAAAGT. Trimming removed 2 bases at V and 3 bases at J, with 14 bases between. CDR3 sequence (DNA): TGTGCCAGCAGTTACCGTCCTCAAGGTTTCTATAATTCACCCCTCCACTTT. Translating it yields CASSYRPQGFYNSPLHF.

This clone has just a few counts. This chain joins TRBV9 and TRBJ2-2; TRBD2 agrees at 8 bases. Looked up from germline, CDR1 is SGDLS and CDR2 is YYNGEE. V shed 0 bases, J shed 6 bases, and the junction held 7 bases outside the gene matches. The CDR3 sequence is 16 residues long. For the CDR3, the DNA is TGTGCCAGCAGCGTAGTTCCGGGGGGGCCCGCCGGGGAGCTGTTTTTT. Amino acids: CASSVVPGGPAGELFF. The complete variable domain, with remaining parts taken from reference TRBV9 and TRBJ2-2, reads DSGVTQTPKHLITATGQRVTLRCSPRSGDLSVYWYQQSLDQGLQFLIQYYNGEERAKGNILERFSAQQFPDLHSELNLSSLELGDSALYFCASSVVPGGPAGELFFGEGSRLTVL.

The V call is TRBV11-3, the J call TRBJ2-7, with 9 bases lining up with TRBD2. Germline CDR1 SGHNT, CDR2 YENEEA. The length of the CDR3 is 14 residues. The J segment lost 5 bases and the V segment lost 3 bases, leaving 5 bases of the junction unmatched. The CDR3 DNA reads as TGTGCCAGCAGCTTCGCGGGGGGGGCGGACGAGCAGTACGTC. Its protein is CASSFAGGADEQYV.

The rearrangement links TRBV30 to TRBJ2-3, with TRBD2 matching 15 bases. The CDR3 runs 17 residues. Germline V gene sequence: CDR1 GTSNPN, CDR2 SVGIG (reference sequence). V trimming: 3 bases; J trimming: 5 bases; junction bases outside the gene matches: 9. CDR3 sequence: CAWRAGTSGGLVDTQYF. CDR3 sequence (DNA): TGTGCCTGGAGGGCGGGGACTAGCGGGGGGTTGGTAGATACGCAGTATTTT.

V and J are TRBV29-1 and TRBJ2-4; 12 bases map to TRBD1. This CDR3 has 14 amino acids. V was clipped by 3 bases and J by 9 bases; unmatched bases: 6. Per germline, CDR1 SQVTM and CDR2 ANQGSEA. The CDR3 region has the DNA TGCAGCGTTGAGGGACAGGGGGCCGGTGGCATTCAGTACTTC. Its translation: CSVEGQGAGGIQYF.

This clone has ten or more counts. This chain connects TRBV6-8 to TRBJ2-7; 9 bases match TRBD1. The CDR3 contains 15 residues. The germline gives CDR1 MNHGY, CDR2 SAAAGT. The junction had 10 bases not matched to a gene; V was cut back by 4 bases and J by 6 bases. CDR3 region: CASSLTGTGSSEQYF. The CDR3 DNA is TGTGCCAGCAGTTTGACCGGGACAGGGAGCTCCGAGCAGTACTTC.

V is TRBV5-1 and J is TRBJ1-1; tentative D call: TRBD1 (5 bases). In germline, CDR1 is SGHRS, CDR2 YFSETQ. The CDR3 sequence is 16 residues long. V was pared by 3 bases and J by 6 bases, with 21 bases between. The CDR3 sequence is CASSSFPGRGTAEAFF. In nucleotides, the CDR3 is TGCGCCAGCAGCTCCTTCCCGGGTAGAGGGACGGCTGAAGCTTTCTTT.

The sample holds many counts of this clone. The chain joins TRBV6-8 to TRBJ2-3; possible D gene TRBD1, 7 bases. V lost 0 bases and J lost 0, with 13 bases in between. The germline gives CDR1 MNHGY, CDR2 SAAAGT. CDR3 length: 17 amino acids. The CDR3 sequence: CASSYSRQGGSTDTQYF. CDR3 bases: TGTGCCAGCAGTTACTCGAGGCAGGGGGGAAGCACAGATACGCAGTATTTT.

This clone was detected many times. The chain couples TRBV6-8 to TRBJ2-1, with 7 bases aligning to TRBD1. The CDR3 sequence is 15 residues long. V lost 3 bases, J lost 5 bases, and 7 bases stayed unmatched. Per the germline V gene, CDR1 is MNHGY and CDR2 is SAAAGT. CDR3 sequence reads: CASSYLTTGDNEQFF. CDR3 nucleotides: TGTGCCAGCAGTTATCTAACTACAGGGGACAATGAGCAGTTCTTC.

The genes are TRBV6-8 and TRBJ2-1; TRBD1 might be the D (6 bases). CDR1 and CDR2 (germline): MNHGY, SAAAGT. Trimming removed 2 bases at V and 0 bases at J, with 11 bases between. The CDR3 extends over 16 amino acids. The CDR3 DNA reads as TGTGCCAGCAGTTACGCGCAGGGGAGCTCCTACAATGAGCAGTTCTTC. It is translated as CASSYAQGSSYNEQFF.

This clone was detected many times. The chain couples TRBV11-3 to TRBJ2-7; 12 nucleotides align to TRBD1. This CDR3 has 18 residues. The J segment lost 6 bases and the V segment lost 1 base, leaving 13 bases of the junction unmatched. CDR1 and CDR2 (germline): SGHNT, YENEEA. The CDR3 loop is CASSLGVGLGQGAVEQYF. Here the CDR3 DNA reads TGTGCCAGCAGCTTAGGAGTCGGGCTGGGACAGGGGGCGGTCGAGCAGTACTTC.

This clone was seen more than once but under ten times. The V gene is TRBV10-2, the J gene TRBJ2-7, with 8 bases lining up with TRBD2. Trimming removed 0 bases from V and 1 base from J; junction bases left unmatched: 5. Germline CDR1 WSHSY, CDR2 SAAADI. The CDR3 covers 16 residues. The CDR3 reads CASSESMGLVSYEQYF. The CDR3 coding sequence is TGCGCCAGCAGTGAGTCGATGGGACTAGTTTCCTACGAGCAGTACTTC.

In this sample, this clone turned up many times. J is TRBJ2-3 and V is TRBV23-1, with TRBD1 matching over 7 bases. TRBV23-1 has ORF status, its function being uncertain. This CDR3 has 15 residues. The J segment lost 3 bases and the V segment lost 6 bases, leaving 9 bases of the junction unmatched. CDR3 coding DNA: TGCGCCAGCAGCCAAGATGGGGACAGAACAGATACGCAGTATTTT. Protein sequence: CASSQDGDRTDTQYF.

The genes are TRBV28 and TRBJ2-1, with 12 bases identical to TRBD1. Germline CDR1 reads MDHEN; CDR2 reads SYDVKM. CDR3 length equals 19 residues. After removal of 1 base from V and 5 bases from J, the junction contained 12 bases not matched to a gene. CDR3 nucleotide sequence: TGTGCCAGCAGTTTATACCCGAGGGACAGGGGGCTCGGCGACAATGAGCAGTTCTTC. It translates to CASSLYPRDRGLGDNEQFF.